Following are 29 T cell receptor beta chains from one sample sequenced in a study of OX40 agonist ivuxolimab in advanced cancers. The table came from immunoSEQ multiplex PCR; TCRdb's copy has only in-frame clones and leaves some out. This sample has about 73,000 clones, with 80% to 90% found just once. This specimen consisted of CD4+ or CD8+ T cells sorted from blood, obtained in a trial of the OX40 agonist ivuxolimab. The receptors originated from an adult with an advanced solid tumor such as melanoma, head and neck, liver or kidney cancer.

The chain recombines TRBV19 with TRBJ2-1; 7 bases are shared with TRBD1. CDR3 length: 13 residues. J was trimmed by 2 bases and V by 9 bases; bases with no gene match: 4. Germline CDR1 LNHDA, CDR2 SQIVND (reference sequence). CDR3 sequence reads: CASATGTYNEQFF. CDR3 nucleotide sequence: TGTGCCAGCGCGACAGGGACCTACAATGAGCAGTTCTTC.

For the CDR3, the DNA is TGCGCCAGCAGCCAAGTTAGACAGGGGTACTACGAGCAGTACTTC. Its translation is CASSQVRQGYYEQYF. The chain recombines TRBV4-1 with TRBJ2-7; 8 positions match TRBD1. The CDR3 totals 15 residues. CDR1 is MGHRA and CDR2 is YSYEKL in the germline V gene. The J segment lost 3 bases and the V segment lost 1 base, leaving 5 bases of the junction unmatched.

The rearrangement joins TRBV7-6 to TRBJ2-1; no reliable D call. Germline lookup yields CDR1 SGHVS and CDR2 FNYEAQ. The ends were cut back, 3 bases at V and 5 bases at J, with 17 bases in the middle. The CDR3 has 16 residues. Here the CDR3 reads CASSLGFHIQNNEQFF. Here the CDR3 DNA reads TGTGCCAGCAGCTTGGGGTTTCATATCCAGAACAATGAGCAGTTCTTC.

The chain recombines TRBV7-3 with TRBJ2-1; D unresolved. The CDR3 has 11 amino acids. The V end was cut by 1 base, the J end by 5 bases, with 0 bases between. Germline-derived CDR1 and CDR2 are SGHTA and FQGTGA. The CDR3 region has the DNA TGTGCCAGCAGCTTAAACAATGAGCAGTTCTTC. Protein: CASSLNNEQFF. Variable domain in full (rest from reference TRBV7-3 and TRBJ2-1): GAGVSQTPSNKVTEKGKYVELRCDPISGHTALYWYRQSLGQGPEFLIYFQGTGAADDSGLPNDRFFAVRPEGSVSTLKIQRTERGDSAVYLCASSLNNEQFFGPGTRLTVL.

The chain recombines TRBV11-2 with TRBJ1-5, with D hard to call. Trimming pared 1 base from V and 7 bases from J, leaving 8 bases between. Germline V lookup: CDR1 SGHAT, CDR2 FQNNGV. The CDR3 sequence is 13 residues long. The CDR3 bases are TGTGCCAGCAGCTTAGGGGCAGGCCAGCCCCAGCATTTT. It translates to CASSLGAGQPQHF.

The chain carries TRBV28 and TRBJ1-2, with TRBD1 as a possible D gene (5 bases). V lost 4 bases and J 6 bases, leaving 12 bases between the germline ends. This CDR3 region has 13 residues. The germline V gene encodes CDR1 MDHEN and CDR2 SYDVKM. The CDR3 reads CASSWSQGDGYTF. The CDR3 region has the DNA TGTGCCAGCAGTTGGTCCCAAGGGGATGGCTACACCTTC.

This clone was detected a few times. The gene calls are TRBV10-1 and TRBJ2-2, with no clear D. V lost 3 bases to trimming and J lost 1 base, with 6 bases between them. The CDR3 is made up of 14 amino acids. Germline V gene sequence: CDR1 WNHNN, CDR2 SYGVQD (reference sequence). The CDR3: CASSDRLNTGELFF. The DNA of the CDR3 is TGCGCCAGCAGTGACCGGTTGAACACCGGGGAGCTGTTTTTT.

The chain combines TRBV4-1 with TRBJ2-5, with D possibly matching TRBD2 (6 bases). CDR1 is MGHRA, CDR2 YSYEKL, per germline. V was trimmed by 1 base and J by 11 bases, leaving 14 bases between them. There are 13 residues in the CDR3. As DNA, the CDR3 is TGCGCCAGCAGCCAAGGTCCGGGGGACGATCAGTACTTC. This codes for CASSQGPGDDQYF.

V usage is TRBV30 and J usage is TRBJ2-1, with D maybe TRBD1 (6 bases). This CDR3 has 16 amino acids. CDR1 is GTSNPN and CDR2 is SVGIG in the germline V gene (reference sequence). Deletions cut 2 bases from V and 0 bases from J, with 14 bases between. CDR3 region: CAWSIRGFGSYNEQFF. CDR3 coding DNA: TGTGCCTGGAGTATCAGGGGATTCGGCTCCTACAATGAGCAGTTCTTC.

This clone is medium-sized. The same CDR3 is also encoded by other DNA sequences in this sample. The chain is built from TRBV27 and TRBJ2-7; 8 positions agree with TRBD2. The V segment lost 3 bases and the J segment 6 bases; nucleotides outside the gene matches: 4. This CDR3 is built from 13 residues. Germline assignment: CDR1 MNHEY and CDR2 SMNVEV (reference sequence). This CDR3 reads CASSFGLAAEQYF. The CDR3 bases are TGTGCCAGCAGTTTCGGACTAGCCGCCGAGCAGTACTTC.

In this sample, this clone turned up once. CDR3: CASSGPGETQYF. CDR3 in DNA: TGCGCCAGCAGCGGCCCGGGGGAGACCCAGTACTTC. The chain couples TRBV5-1 to TRBJ2-5; possible D gene TRBD2, 5 bases. Germline CDR1 reads SGHRS; CDR2 reads YFSETQ. The CDR3 totals 12 residues. The V end was cut by 4 bases, the J end by 5 bases, with 9 bases between.

The genes are TRBV29-1 and TRBJ1-1; unclear D gene. The CDR3 has 12 amino acids. Trimming cost V 4 bases and J 4 bases, with 10 bases left between them. Germline CDR1 reads SQVTM; CDR2 reads ANQGSEA. The CDR3 protein is CSVGHSPTEAFF. The CDR3 nucleotides are TGCAGCGTTGGTCACTCCCCCACTGAAGCTTTCTTT.

This clone was counted only a few times. The J gene is TRBJ2-7, the V gene TRBV7-8; D is perhaps TRBD1 (6 bases). V was shortened by 1 base and J by 11 bases, with 12 bases between the two germline ends. Per germline, CDR1 SGHVS and CDR2 FQNEAQ. This CDR3 contains 12 residues. The DNA for the CDR3 is TGTGCCAGCAGCTTAGTTCCAGGGGAGAAGTACTTC. The encoded protein is CASSLVPGEKYF. The whole variable domain, remainder taken from reference TRBV7-8 and TRBJ2-7, is GAGVSQSPRYKVAKRGQDVALRCDPISGHVSLFWYQQALGQGPEFLTYFQNEAQLDKSGLPSDRFFAERPEGSVSTLKIQRTQQEDSAVYLCASSLVPGEKYFGPGTRLTVT.

The CDR3 is CSVESLSTEQYF. The CDR3 nucleotides are TGCAGCGTTGAATCCCTGAGTACCGAGCAGTACTTC. The rearrangement links TRBV29-1 to TRBJ2-7, with D uncertain. V dropped 2 bases and J dropped 6 bases, with 11 bases sitting between them. The CDR3 sequence is 12 residues long. Per germline, CDR1 SQVTM and CDR2 ANQGSEA.

The chain links TRBV7-9 to TRBJ2-5, with unresolved D. Trimming cost V 1 base and J 4 bases, with 22 bases left between them. Per the germline V gene, CDR1 is SEHNR and CDR2 is FQNEAQ (reference sequence). The CDR3 loop spans 18 amino acids. The CDR3 protein is CASSLGKAPGVQRETQYF. CDR3 in DNA: TGTGCCAGCAGCTTAGGGAAGGCTCCTGGGGTCCAACGAGAGACCCAGTACTTC.

CDR3: CASSMNEQFF. In DNA, the CDR3 is TGTGCCAGCAGCATGAATGAGCAGTTCTTC. The chain joins TRBV7-8 to TRBJ2-1; D gene uncertain. V was pared by 5 bases and J by 7 bases, with 3 bases between. Germline V CDR1 and CDR2: SGHVS, FQNEAQ. The CDR3 spans 10 residues.

Concerning this clone: This sample also contains other DNA sequences that code for the same CDR3. The CDR3, as DNA: TGTGCCAGCAGCGTAGGCGGGAACTCTGGAAACACCATATATTTT. Its translation is CASSVGGNSGNTIYF. This chain uses TRBV9 with TRBJ1-3; D not certain. V was cut by 0 bases and J by 0 bases, with 7 bases left in between. Germline V gene data show CDR1 as SGDLS and CDR2 as YYNGEE. The CDR3 extends over 15 amino acids.

The rearrangement links TRBV28 to TRBJ2-7; 8 bases fit TRBD1. The germline CDR1 and CDR2 sequences are MDHEN and SYDVKM. The CDR3 extends over 18 amino acids. The V gene end was trimmed by 2 bases and the J gene end by 5 bases; junction bases not matched to a gene: 17. The CDR3 DNA reads as TGTGCCAGCAGTTTAAGGAGGTGGAGAGACAGGGGCATCCACGAGCAGTACTTC. Translated, it gives CASSLRRWRDRGIHEQYF.

The genes are TRBV7-7 and TRBJ1-4; D gene unclear. This CDR3 has 13 residues. The V end lost 3 bases, the J end lost 5 bases, and 7 bases lay between the germline ends. Germline loops: CDR1 SSHAT, CDR2 FNYEAQ (reference sequence). CDR3 coding DNA: TGTGCCAGCAGCTTTAGGTTAAATGAAAAACTGTTTTTT. As protein: CASSFRLNEKLFF. The whole variable domain, filled in from reference TRBV7-7 and TRBJ1-4, reads GAGVSQSPRYKVTKRGQDVTLRCDPISSHATLYWYQQALGQGPEFLTYFNYEAQPDKSGLPSDRFSAERPEGSISTLTIQRTEQRDSAMYRCASSFRLNEKLFFGSGTQLSVL.

The gene calls are TRBV11-2 and TRBJ2-5, with a possible D match to TRBD2 (5 bases). The DNA end is a closer match to TRBJ2-7, so the J assignment may be wrong. Germline V gene data show CDR1 as SGHAT and CDR2 as FQNNGV. The CDR3 is 14 amino acids. Here the CDR3 reads CASSPDPSSYEQYF. The CDR3 coding sequence is TGTGCCAGCAGCCCAGATCCTAGCAGCTACGAGCAGTACTTC.

The V gene is TRBV19, the J gene TRBJ1-1; maybe TRBD1 (5 bases). CDR1 is LNHDA and CDR2 is SQIVND in the germline V gene (reference sequence). This CDR3 has 17 residues. V was clipped by 3 bases and J by 0 bases, with 17 bases between them. The CDR3 loop reads CASSIPYRIGMNTEAFF. CDR3 coding DNA: TGTGCCAGTAGTATTCCGTACAGGATTGGCATGAACACTGAAGCTTTCTTT.

Worth noting for this clone: One junction end disagrees with the germline gene, perhaps due to a read error. This CDR3 is CASSFIGGTIHF. CDR3 bases: TGTGCCAGCAGCTTTATCGGGGGGACTATTCACTTC. The chain links TRBV7-6 to TRBJ1-2; D is perhaps TRBD1 (5 bases). Germline CDR1 reads SGHVS; CDR2 reads FNYEAQ. The CDR3 runs to 12 residues.

V usage is TRBV5-1 and J usage is TRBJ1-1; D is unresolved. The CDR3 consists of 14 residues. V was shortened by 4 bases and J by 2 bases, with 12 bases between the two germline ends. Germline loops: CDR1 SGHRS, CDR2 YFSETQ. This chain's CDR3 is CASSLGSVNTEAFF. In DNA form, the CDR3 reads TGCGCCAGCAGCCTCGGTTCGGTCAACACTGAAGCTTTCTTT.

The chain links TRBV14 to TRBJ2-1; D remains unclear. Between the trimmed V and J ends, which lost 0 bases and 13 bases, there was a span of 10 bases. This CDR3 has 12 residues. Germline-derived CDR1 and CDR2 are SGHDN and FVKESK. The CDR3 bases are TGTGCCAGCAGCCAAGATCGGGTACCCCAGTTCTTC. Protein: CASSQDRVPQFF.

V usage is TRBV5-6 and J usage is TRBJ2-1; no definite D call. From germline, CDR1 is SGHDT and CDR2 YYEEEE. There are 15 residues in the CDR3. The V end lost 2 bases, the J end lost 2 bases, and 11 bases lay between the germline ends. CDR3 coding DNA: TGTGCCAGCAGCTTCGCCGATTTGCCCTACAATGAGCAGTTCTTC. Translating gives CASSFADLPYNEQFF.

This chain joins TRBV6-1 and TRBJ1-1; no reliable D call. Germline values: CDR1 MNHNS, CDR2 SASEGT. The CDR3 spans 18 residues. The V gene lost 2 bases and the J gene lost 0 bases, with 19 bases spanning the gap. Here the CDR3 DNA reads TGTGCCAGCAGTGAACCCCCGCCAGGTCACCCCATGAACACTGAAGCTTTCTTT. Its translation is CASSEPPPGHPMNTEAFF.

The gene calls are TRBV2 and TRBJ1-1, with D possibly matching TRBD1 (6 bases). Germline V gene sequence: CDR1 SNHLY, CDR2 FYNNEI. This CDR3 spans 13 amino acids. Trimming cost V 6 bases and J 6 bases, with 14 bases left between them. The CDR3 region has the DNA TGTGCCAGCAGGATATTGGGGGCCCCTGAAGCTTTCTTT. Translated, it gives CASRILGAPEAFF.

The chain uses TRBV9 and TRBJ2-1; D might be TRBD1 (5 bases). Trimming left V 4 bases short and J 7 bases short, with 9 bases between. CDR1 is SGDLS and CDR2 is YYNGEE in the germline V gene. This CDR3 comprises 12 residues. In DNA form, the CDR3 reads TGTGCCAGCAGCTCACGACAGAATGAGCAGTTCTTC. It is translated as CASSSRQNEQFF.

This clone is a singleton in its sample. CDR3 amino acids: CASSYLSSYNEQFF. The CDR3 coding sequence is TGTGCCAGCAGTTACTTGAGCTCCTACAATGAGCAGTTCTTC. This chain uses TRBV6-6 with TRBJ2-1; no definite D call. Germline V gives CDR1 MNHNY, CDR2 SVGAGI (reference sequence). The CDR3 has 14 amino acids. Trimming took off 1 base at V and 0 bases at J, with 4 bases between the two ends.